These 25 T cell receptor beta chains share one sample of origin, sequenced in a study of CD8 T cells in ankylosing spondylitis. TCRdb re-derived calls from the 5' RACE reads in MiXCR, one entry per CDR3 protein. This sample has 200,000 to 300,000 distinct CDR3 sequences, with 7.5% to 9% found just once. Input material: blood, either unsorted or a sorted T cell fraction (not recorded which). These receptors were obtained from a male donor with ankylosing spondylitis or in good health (not recorded which).

The gene calls are TRBV7-9 and TRBJ2-1; maybe TRBD2 (6 bases). From germline, CDR1 is SEHNR and CDR2 FQNEAQ (reference sequence). Between the trimmed V and J ends, which lost 5 bases and 7 bases, there was a span of 9 bases. The CDR3 sequence is 12 residues long. In DNA, the CDR3 is TGTGCCAGCAGCATTGGAGGGAATGAGCAGTTCTTC. This codes for CASSIGGNEQFF.

This clonotype has ten or more counts. The gene calls are TRBV7-2 and TRBJ1-1; no clear D. V lost 0 bases, J lost 2 bases, and 4 bases lay in between. The CDR3 sequence is 13 residues long. Per the germline V gene, CDR1 is SGHTA and CDR2 is FQGNSA. The CDR3 DNA sequence: TGTGCCAGCAGCTTAGCGTTCAACACTGAAGCTTTCTTT. Its protein product is CASSLAFNTEAFF. Together with reference TRBV7-2 and TRBJ1-1, the CDR3 gives the full variable domain: GAGVSQSPSNKVTEKGKDVELRCDPISGHTALYWYRQSLGQGLEFLIYFQGNSAPDKSGLPSDRFSAERTGGSVSTLTIQRTQQEDSAVYLCASSLAFNTEAFFGQGTRLTVV.

This clonotype was seen many times. The chain couples TRBV19 to TRBJ2-7; D is perhaps TRBD1 or TRBD2 (5 bases each). The germline V gene encodes CDR1 LNHDA and CDR2 SQIVND (reference sequence). CDR3 length: 13 amino acids. V lost 7 bases and J lost 0, with 10 bases in between. This chain's CDR3 is CASKRDDSYEQYF. DNA for the CDR3: TGTGCCAGTAAACGGGACGACTCCTACGAGCAGTACTTC.

The chain recombines TRBV3-1 with TRBJ1-2, with TRBD1 identical over 8 bases. CDR3 size: 17 residues. With V trimmed by 0 bases and J by 6 bases, 12 bases remained unmatched. Per the germline V gene, CDR1 is LGHDT and CDR2 is YNNKEL (reference sequence). The CDR3 here is CASSQDLPGQGTDGYTF. CDR3 nucleotides: TGTGCCAGCAGCCAAGATCTCCCAGGACAGGGTACGGATGGCTACACCTTC.

Ten or more counts support this clonotype. V and J are TRBV12-3 or TRBV12-4 and TRBJ1-6; D is uncertain. Trimming took off 1 base at V and 3 bases at J, with 13 bases between the two ends. The CDR3 extends over 17 amino acids. This CDR3 reads CASSLEGVGNYNSPLHF. The CDR3 DNA sequence: TGTGCCAGCAGTTTAGAGGGTGTAGGGAACTATAATTCACCCCTCCACTTT.

This clonotype was detected only a few times. Being one base from a much bigger clone, this may be a read error. The J gene is TRBJ1-2, the V gene TRBV29-1; maybe TRBD1 (6 bases). The CDR3 length is 13 residues. Germline CDR1 is SQVTM and CDR2 is ANQGSEA. The CDR3 nucleotides are TGCAGCGTTGATAAGGGAGGGGGTTATGGCTGCACCTTC. Translation: CSVDKGGGYGCTF. Complete variable domain (other parts from reference TRBV29-1 and TRBJ1-2): SAVISQKPSRDICQRGTSLTIQCQVDSQVTMMFWYRQQPGQSLTLIATANQGSEATYESGFVIDKFPISRPNLTFSTLTVSNMSPEDSSIYLCSVDKGGGYGCTFGSGTRLTVV.

The table lists this clonotype with many counts. The V call is TRBV12-3 or TRBV12-4, the J call TRBJ2-7; D ambiguous. CDR3 length equals 11 residues. Trimming took off 4 bases at V and 6 bases at J, with 7 bases between the two ends. In nucleotides, the CDR3 is TGTGCCAGCAGTTCTAGGGCCGAGCAGTACTTC. Translating it yields CASSSRAEQYF.

This clonotype was detected many times. The chain combines TRBV16 with TRBJ2-3; unclear D gene. With 2 bases removed from V and 3 bases from J, the gap between germline ends came to 9 bases. In germline, CDR1 is KGHSY, CDR2 FQNENV. This CDR3 spans 14 amino acids. CDR3 DNA sequence: TGTGCCAGCAGCCAAAGGACCTTTACAGATACGCAGTATTTT. This encodes CASSQRTFTDTQYF.

This clonotype showed up many times. This rearrangement joins TRBV27 to TRBJ1-2; possibly TRBD1 for D (5 bases). The V end was cut by 6 bases, the J end by 4 bases, with 21 bases between. This CDR3 is 16 amino acids long. In germline, CDR1 is MNHEY, CDR2 SMNVEV (reference sequence). The CDR3 DNA sequence: TGTGCCAGCAGCAACATTAGAGCCGGGGCGGGCTATGGCTACACCTTC. The encoded protein is CASSNIRAGAGYGYTF.

This clonotype was seen at least ten times. The rearrangement links TRBV10-3 to TRBJ2-7; D not certain. This CDR3 has 13 residues. Germline CDR1 reads ENHRY; CDR2 reads SYGVKD. The V end was cut by 0 bases, the J end by 2 bases, with 5 bases between. The CDR3 nucleotides are TGTGCCATCAGTGAGTCAAAGACCTACGAGCAGTACTTC. It translates to CAISESKTYEQYF.

This clonotype showed up many times. For the CDR3, the DNA is TGTGCCAGCTCACCGGACAGGGATAGCTCACCCCTCCACTTT. As protein: CASSPDRDSSPLHF. This sequence joins TRBV18 and TRBJ1-6; TRBD1 agrees at 8 bases. The CDR3 sequence is 14 residues long. Germline V lookup: CDR1 KGHSH, CDR2 LQKENI. The V segment lost 3 bases and the J segment 10 bases; nucleotides outside the gene matches: 5.

In this sample, this clonotype turned up a few times. The chain joins TRBV7-9 to TRBJ2-1, with a weak D call TRBD2 (6 bases). This CDR3 has 13 residues. V lost 8 bases to trimming and J lost 6 bases, with 14 bases between them. Germline CDR1 is SEHNR and CDR2 is FQNEAQ (reference sequence). The CDR3 sequence: CASEPPEGNEQFF. CDR3 DNA: TGTGCCAGCGAACCCCCGGAGGGCAATGAGCAGTTCTTC.

This clonotype was recorded a few times. The V and J genes are TRBV30 and TRBJ1-4; D gene uncertain. The CDR3 is 18 residues long. Between the trimmed V and J ends, which lost 1 base and 0 bases, there was a span of 18 bases. The germline CDR1 and CDR2 sequences are GTSNPN and SVGIG (reference sequence). CDR3 in amino acids: CAWSEGDLPRATNEKLFF. CDR3 DNA: TGTGCCTGGAGTGAAGGAGACCTCCCAAGAGCAACTAATGAAAAACTGTTTTTT.

This clonotype was counted ten times or more. The chain carries TRBV7-6 and TRBJ2-5; D tentatively reads TRBD1 or TRBD2 (5 bases each). The CDR3 runs 19 residues. V lost 0 bases to trimming and J lost 5 bases, with 25 bases between them. The germline V gene has CDR1 SGHVS and CDR2 FNYEAQ. The CDR3 bases are TGTGCCAGCAGCTTAGCGATGGGGTCGGGGCGAGTTGTAGGGGAGACCCAGTACTTC. It translates to CASSLAMGSGRVVGETQYF.

This clonotype came up many times. The chain carries TRBV7-2 and TRBJ1-4; D gene unclear. Germline assignment: CDR1 SGHTA and CDR2 FQGNSA. This CDR3 comprises 14 residues. Between the trimmed V and J ends, which lost 5 bases and 7 bases, there was a span of 14 bases. CDR3 in amino acids: CASSPGIGGEKLFF. CDR3 DNA: TGTGCCAGCAGCCCCGGGATCGGCGGTGAAAAACTGTTTTTT. Full variable domain (rest looked up from reference TRBV7-2 and TRBJ1-4): GAGVSQSPSNKVTEKGKDVELRCDPISGHTALYWYRQSLGQGLEFLIYFQGNSAPDKSGLPSDRFSAERTGGSVSTLTIQRTQQEDSAVYLCASSPGIGGEKLFFGSGTQLSVL.

The sample holds many counts of this clonotype. The rearrangement uses TRBV20-1 and TRBJ1-1; D not certain. Germline lookup yields CDR1 DFQATT and CDR2 SNEGSKA (reference sequence). V shed 8 bases and J shed 1 base, with 8 bases lying between them. The CDR3 consists of 11 residues. The CDR3 reads CSPAGNTEAFF. The CDR3 bases are TGCAGTCCCGCGGGGAACACTGAAGCTTTCTTT.

This clonotype was seen at least ten times. This chain links TRBV7-3 with TRBJ2-2; D is unresolved. Trimming removed 5 bases from V and 4 bases from J, with 11 bases in between. The germline V gene encodes CDR1 SGHTA and CDR2 FQGTGA. The CDR3 has 14 amino acids. CDR3 residues: CASSPPGFTGELFF. The CDR3 nucleotides are TGTGCCAGCAGCCCTCCAGGATTCACCGGGGAGCTGTTTTTT.

This clonotype has just a few counts. The chain recombines TRBV6-5 with TRBJ2-5, with TRBD2 matching 9 bases. After removal of 2 bases from V and 2 bases from J, the junction contained 12 bases not matched to a gene. Germline CDR1 reads MNHEY; CDR2 reads SVGAGI. The CDR3 is 18 residues long. CDR3 loop: CASSYLPFKRGVQETQYF. CDR3 coding DNA: TGTGCCAGCAGTTACCTGCCCTTTAAGCGGGGGGTTCAAGAGACCCAGTACTTC.

The table lists this clonotype with many counts. The V and J genes are TRBV7-2 and TRBJ2-1; 9 bases agree with TRBD2. Germline CDR1 and CDR2: SGHTA and FQGNSA. Losses at the gene ends were 3 bases for V and 8 bases for J; bases not matched to a gene: 8. CDR3 length equals 15 residues. The CDR3 protein is CASSLLGLANDEQFF. The CDR3 DNA is TGTGCCAGCAGCTTGTTGGGACTAGCTAACGATGAGCAGTTCTTC.

This clonotype showed up many times. V and J are TRBV20-1 and TRBJ2-5; maybe TRBD1 (5 bases). This CDR3 is built from 14 residues. V was trimmed by 4 bases and J by 1 base, leaving 13 bases between them. Germline-derived CDR1 and CDR2 are DFQATT and SNEGSKA (reference sequence). CDR3 loop: CSATPQGLQETQYF. The CDR3 DNA is TGCAGTGCTACACCGCAGGGCCTCCAAGAGACCCAGTACTTC.

This clonotype was observed many times. The V and J genes are TRBV21-1 and TRBJ1-4; the DNA was not used to check the table's D call, TRBD1. TRBV21-1 is a documented pseudogene. The CDR3 is 15 residues long. CDR3 protein: CASSKGDRNLEKLFF. CDR3 in DNA: TGTGCCAGCAGCAAAGGCGACAGGAATTTGGAAAAACTGTTTTTT.

In its sample, this clonotype was seen many times. This rearrangement joins TRBV9 to TRBJ2-5; D call uncertain. Germline CDR1 is SGDLS and CDR2 is YYNGEE. This CDR3 is 12 amino acids long. V was clipped by 2 bases and J by 5 bases, with 7 bases between them. The CDR3 sequence: CASSVVGETQYF. CDR3 bases: TGTGCCAGCAGCGTCGTGGGGGAGACCCAGTACTTC.

This clonotype showed up many times. The gene calls are TRBV2 and TRBJ1-1; D gene uncertain. The CDR3 length is 15 residues. Germline V gene lookup returns CDR1 SNHLY and CDR2 FYNNEI. V dropped 10 bases and J dropped 1 base, with 19 bases sitting between them. CDR3 in amino acids: CATASGRRANTEAFF. DNA of the CDR3: TGTGCCACCGCGTCCGGAAGGAGAGCGAACACTGAAGCTTTCTTT. Variable domain in full (rest from reference TRBV2 and TRBJ1-1): EPEVTQTPSHQVTQMGQEVILRCVPISNHLYFYWYRQILGQKVEFLVSFYNNEISEKSEIFDDQFSVERPDGSNFTLKIRSTKLEDSAMYFCATASGRRANTEAFFGQGTRLTVV.

In its sample, this clonotype was seen many times. The chain links TRBV30 to TRBJ2-3, with TRBD2 matching 13 bases. The CDR3 is 15 residues long. V trimming: 7 bases; J trimming: 3 bases; junction bases outside the gene matches: 7. The germline CDR1 and CDR2 sequences are GTSNPN and SVGIG (reference sequence). The CDR3 DNA reads TGTGCCTCCAAACTAGCGGGAGGGATAACAGATACGCAGTATTTT. This sequence encodes CASKLAGGITDTQYF.

This clonotype was seen ten or more times. The chain employs TRBV2 and TRBJ2-7, with 13 bases aligning to TRBD2. The CDR3 spans 15 residues. The germline V gene encodes CDR1 SNHLY and CDR2 FYNNEI. V was pared by 6 bases and J by 6 bases, with 8 bases of the junction left unmatched. The CDR3 spells CASRVGLAGFFEQYF. The CDR3 DNA reads as TGTGCCAGCAGAGTGGGACTAGCGGGATTCTTCGAGCAGTACTTC.